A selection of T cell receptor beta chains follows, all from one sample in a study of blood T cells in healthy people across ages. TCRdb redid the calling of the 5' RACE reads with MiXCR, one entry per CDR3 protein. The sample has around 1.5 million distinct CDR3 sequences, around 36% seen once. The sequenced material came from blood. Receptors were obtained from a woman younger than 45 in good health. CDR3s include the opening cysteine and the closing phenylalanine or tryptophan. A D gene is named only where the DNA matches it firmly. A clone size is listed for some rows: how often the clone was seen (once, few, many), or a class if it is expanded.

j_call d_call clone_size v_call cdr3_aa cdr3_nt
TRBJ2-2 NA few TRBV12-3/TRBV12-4 CASSPLGTKNTGELFF TGTGCCAGCAGTCCGCTCGGGACAAAGAACACCGGGGAGCTGTTTTTT
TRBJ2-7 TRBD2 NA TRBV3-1 CASSQWGLAGPYEQYF TGTGCCAGCAGCCAGTGGGGACTAGCGGGGCCTTACGAGCAGTACTTC
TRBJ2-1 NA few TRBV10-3 CAGRGRDGEQFF TGTGCGGGGCGGGGCCGGGACGGTGAGCAGTTCTTC
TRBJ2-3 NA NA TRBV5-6 CASSLGPGSNTDTQYF TGTGCCAGCAGCTTGGGGCCAGGGTCTAACACAGATACGCAGTATTTT
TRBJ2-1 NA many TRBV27 CASSLSILAYNEQFF TGTGCCAGCAGTTTATCGATACTAGCCTACAATGAGCAGTTCTTC
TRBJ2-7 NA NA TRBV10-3 CAISEWGHEQYF TGTGCCATCAGTGAATGGGGACACGAGCAGTACTTC
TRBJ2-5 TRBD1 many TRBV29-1 CSVSQGQETQYF TGCAGCGTGTCACAGGGGCAAGAGACCCAGTACTTC
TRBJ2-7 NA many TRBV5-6 CASSLTRSYEQYF TGTGCCAGCAGCTTAACGCGCTCCTACGAGCAGTACTTC
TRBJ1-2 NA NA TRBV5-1 CASSLGDVDPLGYTF TGCGCCAGCAGCTTGGGCGACGTAGATCCCCTCGGCTACACCTTC
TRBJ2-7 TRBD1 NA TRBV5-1 CASSGGAGGNEQYF TGCGCCAGCAGCGGAGGGGCAGGGGGCAACGAGCAGTACTTC
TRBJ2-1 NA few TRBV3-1 CASSRGGPEQFF TGTGCCAGCAGCAGGGGGGGGCCTGAGCAGTTCTTC
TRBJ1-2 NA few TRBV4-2 CASSQASGQTFGYGYTF TGTGCCAGCAGCCAAGCGTCCGGACAGACTTTTGGCTATGGCTACACCTTC
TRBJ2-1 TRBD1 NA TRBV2 CAGETGSSSEQFF TGTGCCGGGGAGACAGGGTCGTCCAGTGAGCAGTTCTTC
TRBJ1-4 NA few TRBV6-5 CASSYFPGYRESNEKLFF TGTGCCAGCAGTTACTTCCCGGGATACAGGGAGTCTAATGAAAAACTGTTTTTT
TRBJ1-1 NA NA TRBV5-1 CASSLAGSENTEAFF TGCGCCAGCAGCTTGGCGGGGAGCGAGAATACTGAAGCTTTCTTT
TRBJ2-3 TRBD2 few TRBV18 CASSPITSGGDTQYF TGTGCCAGCTCCCCGATTACTAGCGGCGGAGATACGCAGTATTTT